A selection of T cell receptor beta chains follows, all from one sample in a study of blood T cell repertoires in COVID-19. The table came from immunoSEQ multiplex PCR; TCRdb's copy has only in-frame clones and leaves some out. The sample has some 98,000 clones, 82% seen once; the top ten hold under 11%. Sequencing was done on a sample of peripheral blood. The receptors here all came from an older man with acute or convalescent COVID-19. Each CDR3 is given with its conserved first and last residue. The D gene is left open where the match is weak. A clone size is listed for some rows: how often the clone was seen (once, few, many), or a class if it is expanded.

cdr3_nt	cdr3_aa	j_call	clone_size	d_call	v_call
TGTGCCAGCAGCCTTAAAATTACCGGGGAGCTGTTTTTT	CASSLKITGELFF	TRBJ2-2	once	-	TRBV28
TGTGCCAGCAGCCTGACTATGAGCTCCTACAATGAGCAGTTCTTC	CASSLTMSSYNEQFF	TRBJ2-1	-	-	TRBV7-3
TGCGCCAGCAGCCCACAGGGGCCCTCCCAAGAGACCCAGTACTTC	CASSPQGPSQETQYF	TRBJ2-5	-	TRBD1	TRBV5-1
TGTGCCAGCAGCCGCCGGGGGTCGGGTGGGAACACTGAAGCTTTCTTT	CASSRRGSGGNTEAFF	TRBJ1-1	-	-	TRBV3-1/TRBV3-2
TGTGCCAGCAGTTACTCGAGTAAGGGGCCCGGGCATGAGCAGTTCTTC	CASSYSSKGPGHEQFF	TRBJ2-1	-	-	TRBV6-5
TGTGCCTGGAGTAGAACAGGGAATTCACCCCTCCACTTT	CAWSRTGNSPLHF	TRBJ1-6	-	-	TRBV30
TGCAGCGCCAACCGGCCGGGTGGGACTGAAGCTTTCTTT	CSANRPGGTEAFF	TRBJ1-1	-	-	TRBV29-1
TGTGCCAGCAGCCCGACAGGGTACGAGCAGTACTTC	CASSPTGYEQYF	TRBJ2-7	-	TRBD1	TRBV7-9
TGTGCCAGCAGCGACAGACCCGTTACTATGGAGCAGTACTTC	CASSDRPVTMEQYF	TRBJ2-7	-	-	TRBV6-5
TGTGCCAGCAGCCCGAGGGGCAGGGGCGTTATCCTGAACACTGAAGCTTTCTTT	CASSPRGRGVILNTEAFF	TRBJ1-1	-	-	TRBV5-6
TGCGCCAGCAGCTTGTCAGGTACTGATGGCTACACCTTC	CASSLSGTDGYTF	TRBJ1-2	-	-	TRBV5-1
TGTGCCAGTAGTATAAGCCTCACAGATACGCAGTATTTT	CASSISLTDTQYF	TRBJ2-3	-	-	TRBV19
TGTGCCAGCAGCCAAGAGGGAGGAAGGGGCTCCTACAATGAGCAGTTCTTC	CASSQEGGRGSYNEQFF	TRBJ2-1	-	-	TRBV3-1/TRBV3-2
TGTGCCAGCAGTGGGGCGGGGACTAGCGCACACAATGAGCAGTTCTTC	CASSGAGTSAHNEQFF	TRBJ2-1	few	TRBD2	TRBV2
TGTGCCAGCAGCACTAACAGGGGGGGTGAAAAACTGTTTTTT	CASSTNRGGEKLFF	TRBJ1-4	few	TRBD1	TRBV5-8